Listed below are T cell receptor beta chains from one sample, sequenced in a study of shared clonotypes between healthy human individuals. Libraries were prepared by immunoSEQ multiplex PCR; TCRdb keeps only in-frame clonotypes and omits some of them. The table lists over a million clones, roughly 96% of them singletons. Material: naive CD4+ T cells sorted from blood. The receptors shown here come from a man in his thirties or forties in good health. Both conserved end residues are part of each CDR3. The D gene is left open where the match is weak. Not every row has a clone size; where given, it reads once, few, many or a size class.

- | TRBJ1-2 | TRBV5-8 | - | CASSLALLRIPNYGYTF | TGTGCCAGCAGCTTGGCCCTGTTGAGGATTCCTAACTATGGCTACACCTTC
- | TRBJ2-2 | TRBV2 | - | CASSLRGANTGELFF | TGTGCCAGCAGTCTCAGGGGCGCAAACACCGGGGAGCTGTTTTTT
- | TRBJ2-7 | TRBV5-1 | - | CASSLEIDISYEQYF | TGCGCCAGCAGCTTGGAAATAGACATCTCCTACGAGCAGTACTTC
- | TRBJ2-6 | TRBV19 | once | CASTATGANVLTF | TGTGCCAGTACCGCCACTGGGGCCAACGTCCTGACTTTC
- | TRBJ1-5 | TRBV7-2 | - | CASSLVGRAPYSNQPQHF | TGTGCCAGCAGCTTAGTAGGTCGGGCACCTTATAGCAATCAGCCCCAGCATTTT
- | TRBJ1-3 | TRBV7-9 | - | CASSDGARVGYTIYF | TGTGCCAGCAGCGACGGGGCCAGGGTTGGTTACACCATATATTTT
- | TRBJ2-5 | TRBV15 | - | CATSRALTTETQYF | TGTGCCACCAGCAGAGCCTTGACAACCGAGACCCAGTACTTC
TRBD1 | TRBJ2-2 | TRBV19 | - | CATRTSGGPVGELFF | TGTGCCACTCGAACCTCAGGGGGCCCTGTGGGGGAGCTGTTTTTT
- | TRBJ2-2 | TRBV18 | - | CASSRETAGTGELFF | TGTGCCAGCTCACGAGAGACAGCGGGCACCGGGGAGCTGTTTTTT
- | TRBJ1-1 | TRBV18 | - | CASSPAGTEAFF | TGTGCCAGCTCACCCGCAGGGACTGAAGCTTTCTTT
TRBD2 | TRBJ2-3 | TRBV2 | - | CASRPGTSGSQYF | TGTGCCAGCAGGCCCGGGACTAGCGGTTCGCAGTATTTT
TRBD1 | TRBJ2-7 | TRBV10-3 | - | CAITETGSSYEQYF | TGTGCCATCACTGAGACAGGGAGCTCCTACGAGCAGTACTTC
TRBD2 | TRBJ2-1 | TRBV7-2 | - | CASSLVSGSANAPGEIF | TGTGCCAGCAGCTTAGTCAGCGGGAGCGCCAATGCCCCAGGGGAGATCTTC
TRBD1 | TRBJ2-1 | TRBV18 | - | CASSPLGTGGSNEQFF | TGTGCCAGCTCACCCCTCGGGACAGGGGGGAGCAATGAGCAGTTCTTC
- | TRBJ1-5 | TRBV20-1 | - | CSARGNQPQHF | TGCAGTGCTAGAGGTAATCAGCCCCAGCATTTT
- | TRBJ2-7 | TRBV5-1 | - | CASSLVQGSASYEQYF | TGCGCCAGCAGCTTGGTGCAGGGGTCCGCTTCCTACGAGCAGTACTTC
- | TRBJ2-2 | TRBV7-2 | once | CASSLGNTGELFF | TGTGCCAGCAGCTTAGGAAACACCGGGGAGCTGTTTTTT
- | TRBJ1-5 | TRBV27 | once | CASSLYPQTGLNQPQHF | TGTGCCAGCAGTTTATATCCGCAGACAGGTTTGAATCAGCCCCAGCATTTT
TRBD2 | TRBJ2-4 | TRBV25-1 | - | CASSEWGGTKNIQYF | TGTGCCAGCAGTGAATGGGGGGGGACCAAAAACATTCAGTACTTC
- | TRBJ1-3 | TRBV2 | - | CASSEAEYSGNTIYF | TGTGCCAGCAGTGAAGCGGAGTATTCTGGAAACACCATATATTTT
- | TRBJ2-4 | TRBV19 | - | CASSIDRKTAQQGKNIQYF | TGTGCCAGTAGTATAGATCGGAAGACAGCCCAACAGGGAAAAAACATTCAGTACTTC
- | TRBJ2-7 | TRBV11-3 | - | CASSLDVVDEQYF | TGTGCCAGCAGCTTAGATGTGGTGGACGAGCAGTACTTC
TRBD2 | TRBJ2-7 | TRBV28 | - | CASSLRTSGRYEQYF | TGTGCCAGCAGTTTAAGGACTAGCGGGAGGTACGAGCAGTACTTC
TRBD1 | TRBJ1-1 | TRBV4-1 | - | CASSQTGDRGLSTEAFF | TGCGCCAGCAGCCAGACAGGGGACAGGGGGTTATCAACTGAAGCTTTCTTT
- | TRBJ1-5 | TRBV5-5 | - | CASSGLSNQPQHF | TGTGCCAGCAGCGGACTTAGCAATCAGCCCCAGCATTTT
- | TRBJ1-2 | TRBV19 | - | CASSTGTHGYTF | TGTGCCAGTAGTACAGGGACCCATGGCTACACCTTC
- | TRBJ1-5 | TRBV5-4 | - | CASSRDDQPQHF | TGTGCCAGCAGCAGGGACGATCAGCCCCAGCATTTT
TRBD1 | TRBJ1-2 | TRBV10-3 | - | CAISRGGQAKINYGYTF | TGTGCCATCAGTCGGGGGGGACAGGCGAAGATTAACTATGGCTACACCTTC
TRBD2 | TRBJ2-7 | TRBV6-6 | few | CATMSGQAGGYEQYF | TGTGCCACCATGTCAGGTCAAGCGGGAGGGTACGAGCAGTACTTC
- | TRBJ2-2 | TRBV11-2 | - | CASSFGVSGELFF | TGTGCCAGCAGCTTCGGGGTTTCCGGGGAGCTGTTTTTT
- | TRBJ2-7 | TRBV6-5 | - | CASSRLYEQYF | TGTGCCAGCAGTAGATTGTACGAGCAGTACTTC
TRBD1 | TRBJ2-5 | TRBV28 | - | CASGQDQETQYF | TGTGCCAGCGGACAGGACCAAGAGACCCAGTACTTC
- | TRBJ2-7 | TRBV5-1 | - | CASSLVTGYEQYF | TGCGCCAGCAGCTTGGTCACAGGCTACGAGCAGTACTTC
- | TRBJ2-7 | TRBV20-1 | once | CSAAGYEQYF | TGCAGTGCTGCAGGATACGAGCAGTACTTC
TRBD2 | TRBJ2-1 | TRBV7-9 | - | CASSFGTSGSHYNEQFF | TGTGCCAGCAGCTTCGGGACTAGCGGGAGCCACTACAATGAGCAGTTCTTC
- | TRBJ2-7 | TRBV28 | - | CASTEGYEQYF | TGTGCCAGCACGGAGGGCTACGAGCAGTACTTC
TRBD1 | TRBJ1-1 | TRBV4-1 | - | CASSQPPGQGRLNTEAFF | TGCGCCAGCAGCCAACCGCCGGGACAGGGCCGACTGAACACTGAAGCTTTCTTT
- | TRBJ1-5 | TRBV7-2 | - | CASSFDSNQPQHF | TGTGCCAGCAGCTTCGATAGCAATCAGCCCCAGCATTTT